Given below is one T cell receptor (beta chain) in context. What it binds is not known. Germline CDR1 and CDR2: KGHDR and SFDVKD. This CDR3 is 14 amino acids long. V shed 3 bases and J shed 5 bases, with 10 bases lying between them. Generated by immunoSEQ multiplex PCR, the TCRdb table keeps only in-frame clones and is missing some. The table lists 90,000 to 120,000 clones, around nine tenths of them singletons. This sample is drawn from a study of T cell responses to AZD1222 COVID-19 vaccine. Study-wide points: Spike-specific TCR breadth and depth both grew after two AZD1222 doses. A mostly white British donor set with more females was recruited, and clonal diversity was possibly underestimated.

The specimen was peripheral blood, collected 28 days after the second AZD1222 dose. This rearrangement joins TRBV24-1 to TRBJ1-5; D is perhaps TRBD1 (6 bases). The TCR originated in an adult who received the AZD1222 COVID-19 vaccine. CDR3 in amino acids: CATSDGQIYQPQHF. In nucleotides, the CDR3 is TGTGCCACCAGTGATGGACAGATTTATCAGCCCCAGCATTTT.